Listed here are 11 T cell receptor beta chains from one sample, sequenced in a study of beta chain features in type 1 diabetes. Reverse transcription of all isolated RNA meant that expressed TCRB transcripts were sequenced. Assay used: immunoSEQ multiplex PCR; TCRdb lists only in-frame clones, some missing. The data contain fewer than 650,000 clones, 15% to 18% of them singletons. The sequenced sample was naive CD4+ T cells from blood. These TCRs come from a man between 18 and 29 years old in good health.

CDR3 in DNA: TGTGCCAGCAGTTTACGACGGACTCCCTCTGGGGCCAACGTCCTGACTTTC. Translation gives CASSLRRTPSGANVLTF. The chain employs TRBV28 and TRBJ2-6, with D possibly TRBD2 on 5 matching bases. The CDR3 totals 17 residues. V lost 2 bases and J lost 0, with 11 bases in between. Germline V gene data show CDR1 as MDHEN and CDR2 as SYDVKM.

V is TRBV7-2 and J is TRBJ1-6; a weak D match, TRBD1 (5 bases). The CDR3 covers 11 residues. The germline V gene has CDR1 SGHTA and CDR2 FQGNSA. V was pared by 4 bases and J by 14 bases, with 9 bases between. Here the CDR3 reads CASSSKGTLHF. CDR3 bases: TGTGCCAGCAGCTCGAAGGGGACCCTCCACTTT.

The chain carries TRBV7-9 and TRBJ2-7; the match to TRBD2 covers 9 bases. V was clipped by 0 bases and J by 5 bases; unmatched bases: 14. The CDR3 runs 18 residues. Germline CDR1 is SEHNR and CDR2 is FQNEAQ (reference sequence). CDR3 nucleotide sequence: TGTGCCAGCAGCTTAGCCATTCAAATCGGGACTAGCTTTAACGAGCAGTACTTC. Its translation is CASSLAIQIGTSFNEQYF. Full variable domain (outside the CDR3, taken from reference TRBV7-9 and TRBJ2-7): DTGVSQNPRHKITKRGQNVTFRCDPISEHNRLYWYRQTLGQGPEFLTYFQNEAQLEKSRLLSDRFSAERPKGSFSTLEIQRTEQGDSAMYLCASSLAIQIGTSFNEQYFGPGTRLTVT.

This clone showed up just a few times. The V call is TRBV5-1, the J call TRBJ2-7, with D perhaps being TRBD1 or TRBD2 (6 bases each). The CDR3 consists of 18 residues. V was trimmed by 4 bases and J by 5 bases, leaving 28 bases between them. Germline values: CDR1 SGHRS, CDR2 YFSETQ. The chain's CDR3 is CASSRRGLTGTTGDEQYF. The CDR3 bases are TGCGCCAGCAGCCGGAGGGGCTTAACAGGGACGACCGGGGACGAGCAGTACTTC.

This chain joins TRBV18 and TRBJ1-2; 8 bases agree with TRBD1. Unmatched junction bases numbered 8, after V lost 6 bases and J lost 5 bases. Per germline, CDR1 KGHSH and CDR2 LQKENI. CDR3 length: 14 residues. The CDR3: CASSTGTGNYGYTF. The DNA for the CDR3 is TGTGCCAGCTCCACCGGGACAGGAAATTATGGCTACACCTTC.

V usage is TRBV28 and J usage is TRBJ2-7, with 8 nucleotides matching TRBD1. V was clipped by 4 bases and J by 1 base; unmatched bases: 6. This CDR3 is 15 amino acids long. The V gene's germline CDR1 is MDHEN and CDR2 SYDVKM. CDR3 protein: CASSSVGTGSYEQYF. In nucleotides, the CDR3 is TGTGCCAGCAGTTCGGTCGGGACAGGATCCTACGAGCAGTACTTC.

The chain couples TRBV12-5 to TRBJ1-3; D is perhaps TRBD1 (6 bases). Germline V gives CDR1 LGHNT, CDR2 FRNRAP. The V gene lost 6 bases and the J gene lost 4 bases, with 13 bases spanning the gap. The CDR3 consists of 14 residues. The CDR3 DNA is TGTGCTAGTGGCCCCGGGGGGCCGGGAAACACCATATATTTT. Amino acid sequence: CASGPGGPGNTIYF. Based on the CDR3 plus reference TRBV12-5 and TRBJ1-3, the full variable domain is DARVTQTPRHKVTEMGQEVTMRCQPILGHNTVFWYRQTMMQGLELLAYFRNRAPLDDSGMPKDRFSAEMPDATLATLKIQPSEPRDSAVYFCASGPGGPGNTIYFGEGSWLTVV.

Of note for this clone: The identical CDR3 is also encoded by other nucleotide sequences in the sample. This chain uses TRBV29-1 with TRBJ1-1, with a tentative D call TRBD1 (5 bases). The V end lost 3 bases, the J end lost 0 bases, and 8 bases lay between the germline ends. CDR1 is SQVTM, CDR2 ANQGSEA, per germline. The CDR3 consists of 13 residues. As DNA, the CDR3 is TGCAGCGTTGAGGGACGGATGAACACTGAAGCTTTCTTT. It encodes CSVEGRMNTEAFF. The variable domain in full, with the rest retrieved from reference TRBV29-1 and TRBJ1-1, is SAVISQKPSRDICQRGTSLTIQCQVDSQVTMMFWYRQQPGQSLTLIATANQGSEATYESGFVIDKFPISRPNLTFSTLTVSNMSPEDSSIYLCSVEGRMNTEAFFGQGTRLTVV.

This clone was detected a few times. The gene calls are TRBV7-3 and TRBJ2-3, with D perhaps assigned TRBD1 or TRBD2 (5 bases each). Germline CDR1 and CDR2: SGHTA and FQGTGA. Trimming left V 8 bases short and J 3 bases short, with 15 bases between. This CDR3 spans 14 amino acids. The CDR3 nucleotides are TGTGCCAGCCGGGACGGTAGAGGAACAGATACGCAGTATTTT. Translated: CASRDGRGTDTQYF. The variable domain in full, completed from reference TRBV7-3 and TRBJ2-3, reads GAGVSQTPSNKVTEKGKYVELRCDPISGHTALYWYRQSLGQGPEFLIYFQGTGAADDSGLPNDRFFAVRPEGSVSTLKIQRTERGDSAVYLCASRDGRGTDTQYFGPGTRLTVL.

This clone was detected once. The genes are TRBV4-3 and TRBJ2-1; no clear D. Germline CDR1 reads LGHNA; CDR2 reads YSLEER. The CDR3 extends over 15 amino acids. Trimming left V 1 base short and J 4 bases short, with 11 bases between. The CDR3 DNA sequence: TGCGCCAGCAGCCAAGCCGGACGGAAATACAATGAGCAGTTCTTC. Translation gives CASSQAGRKYNEQFF.

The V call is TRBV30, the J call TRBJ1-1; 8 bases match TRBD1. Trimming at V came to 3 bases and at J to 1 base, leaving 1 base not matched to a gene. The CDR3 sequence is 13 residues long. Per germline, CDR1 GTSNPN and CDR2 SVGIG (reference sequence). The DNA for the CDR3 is TGTGCCTGGAGGGACAGGGCGAACACTGAAGCTTTCTTT. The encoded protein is CAWRDRANTEAFF.